This T cell receptor beta chain was found in a study of OX40 agonist ivuxolimab in advanced cancers. Study overall: An agonistic human IgG2 monoclonal antibody against OX40 (CD134) was given. Of mixed ages from about 23 to 79 and averaging approximately 60 years, the group was 65% to 85% male.

Germline V gene sequence: CDR1 GTSNPN, CDR2 SVGIG (reference sequence). Trimming took off 8 bases at V and 4 bases at J, with 17 bases between the two ends. The CDR3 spans 14 residues. The data were produced by immunoSEQ multiplex PCR, yet TCRdb's version contains in-frame clones alone and is incomplete. The sample has more than 80,000 clones, about 89% seen once. The sample in question was CD4+ or CD8+ T cells sorted from blood, obtained in a trial of the OX40 agonist ivuxolimab. The sequence derives from an adult with an advanced solid tumor such as melanoma, head and neck, liver or kidney cancer. The rearrangement uses TRBV30 and TRBJ2-2; D call uncertain. CDR3 in DNA: TGTGCCGGTACCTCCTTGGCGAGCACCGGGGAGCTGTTTTTT. Its translation: CAGTSLASTGELFF.